This T cell receptor (beta chain) was obtained from a study of cytomegalovirus exposure and HLA in healthy donors. Overall study: A data release that came early held some 79 million unique TCRs from HLA-typed donors. In terms of ancestry, the Caucasian-associated cluster contained about 80% of the roughly 400 genotyped donors. Study findings and constraints: Sequencing depth across donors, presence/absence analyses assumed, was roughly uniform.

Germline V CDR1 and CDR2: SGHTA, FQGTGA. V was shortened by 6 bases and J by 1 base, with 19 bases between the two germline ends. The CDR3 has 17 residues. The study ran its PCR with 60 Vbeta and 13 Jbeta primers. Clones were sequenced by immunoSEQ multiplex PCR, and TCRdb holds only the in-frame ones, with some missing. Of some 110,000 clones listed, 65% to 80% are singletons. Details on this clone: What it binds is not known.

The receptor was derived from a man in his 60s in good health and CMV-seronegative. The J gene is TRBJ1-3, the V gene TRBV7-3, with D tentatively TRBD1 (6 bases). Sample: PBMCs. The CDR3 sequence is CASSLIPNRVSGNTIYF. The CDR3 DNA sequence: TGTGCCAGCAGTCTGATCCCCAACAGGGTATCTGGAAACACCATATATTTT.